This is a list of T cell receptor beta chains from one sample in a study of T cell responses to AZD1222 COVID-19 vaccine. Libraries were prepared by immunoSEQ multiplex PCR; TCRdb keeps only in-frame clonotypes and omits some of them. In the table there are roughly 120,000 clones, about 87% of which are singletons. Sequenced here: peripheral blood, sampled on day 0 of AZD1222 vaccination. The receptor source for this set is an adult in good health. Each CDR3 is given with its conserved first and last residue. A D gene is named only where the DNA matches it firmly. The listing skips clone size in some rows; elsewhere it reads once, few, many or a size class.

TRBJ1-5 | TRBD1 | TRBV7-8 | . | CASSLGTGSNQPQHF | TGTGCCAGCAGCTTAGGGACAGGGAGCAATCAGCCCCAGCATTTT
TRBJ2-1 | . | TRBV6-4 | . | CASSPGASSYNEQFF | TGTGCCAGCAGTCCAGGGGCTAGCTCCTACAATGAGCAGTTCTTC
TRBJ2-4 | . | TRBV28 | . | CASSFGTYSVAKNIQYF | TGTGCCAGCAGTTTTGGGACTTACTCGGTAGCCAAAAACATTCAGTACTTC
TRBJ2-2 | . | TRBV5-1 | . | CASSPGTSPGELFF | TGCGCCAGCAGCCCGGGGACCAGCCCAGGGGAGCTGTTTTTT
TRBJ2-1 | . | TRBV6-2/TRBV6-3 | few | CASSYSMTRTQFF | TGTGCCAGCAGTTACTCGATGACGCGTACGCAGTTCTTC
TRBJ1-1 | . | TRBV28 | . | CASSLTYTEAFF | TGTGCCAGCAGTTTAACCTACACTGAAGCTTTCTTT
TRBJ2-1 | TRBD1 | TRBV28 | . | CASSLGTGRVEQFF | TGTGCCAGCAGTTTGGGGACAGGGCGGGTCGAGCAGTTCTTC
TRBJ2-6 | TRBD1 | TRBV13 | . | CASNRGSGANVLTF | TGTGCCAGCAACAGGGGCTCTGGGGCCAACGTCCTGACTTTC
TRBJ2-1 | TRBD2 | TRBV6-2/TRBV6-3 | . | CASSYSRTSGGAFEQFF | TGTGCCAGCAGTTACTCCCGGACTAGCGGGGGGGCCTTTGAGCAGTTCTTC
TRBJ2-7 | . | TRBV7-2 | . | CASSLAPGHSYEQYF | TGTGCCAGCAGCTTAGCCCCGGGACACTCCTACGAGCAGTACTTC
TRBJ1-1 | . | TRBV19 | . | CASSIGQPNTEAFF | TGTGCCAGTAGTATCGGACAACCGAACACTGAAGCTTTCTTT
TRBJ2-7 | . | TRBV4-3 | . | CASSQGAGPSEQYF | TGCGCCAGCAGCCAAGGCGCAGGGCCGAGTGAGCAGTACTTC
TRBJ2-1 | . | TRBV28 | . | CASSRSRASVRDEQFF | TGTGCCAGCAGTAGGAGTAGGGCTAGCGTACGGGATGAGCAGTTCTTC
TRBJ1-1 | . | TRBV15 | . | CATSRDRFKETNTEAFF | TGTGCCACCAGCAGAGACCGTTTTAAGGAAACGAACACTGAAGCTTTCTTT
TRBJ1-3 | TRBD1 | TRBV3-1/TRBV3-2 | . | CASSQDYRGGNTIYF | TGTGCCAGCAGCCAGGACTACAGGGGTGGAAACACCATATATTTT
TRBJ1-2 | TRBD1 | TRBV2 | . | CASKTGTANYGYTF | TGTGCCAGCAAGACCGGGACAGCTAACTATGGCTACACCTTC
TRBJ2-1 | . | TRBV6-5 | . | CASSYSLALSYNEQFF | TGTGCCAGCAGTTACAGCCTAGCCCTCTCCTACAATGAGCAGTTCTTC
TRBJ1-2 | TRBD1 | TRBV27 | . | CATPNTGANYGYTF | TGTGCCACCCCGAATACAGGGGCTAACTATGGCTACACCTTC
TRBJ1-4 | . | TRBV9 | . | CASSATVTNEKLFF | TGTGCCAGCAGCGCGACAGTGACTAATGAAAAACTGTTTTTT
TRBJ2-1 | . | TRBV4-3 | . | CASSQDGSRYNEQFF | TGCGCCAGCAGCCAAGATGGGTCCCGTTACAATGAGCAGTTCTTC
TRBJ1-1 | . | TRBV28 | . | CASSFPGVNTEAFF | TGTGCCAGCAGCTTCCCAGGGGTGAACACTGAAGCTTTCTTT
TRBJ1-5 | . | TRBV4-2 | . | CASSQGPAGAGDQPQHF | TGTGCCAGCAGCCAAGGGCCTGCCGGAGCAGGGGATCAGCCCCAGCATTTT
TRBJ2-1 | TRBD1 | TRBV18 | . | CASSLGTGAYNEQFF | TGTGCCAGCTCCCTAGGGACAGGGGCCTACAATGAGCAGTTCTTC
TRBJ1-1 | . | TRBV28 | . | CASSFGLSEAFF | TGTGCCAGCAGTTTTGGCTTATCTGAAGCTTTCTTT
TRBJ2-3 | . | TRBV9 | . | CASSVVGDRSTDTQYF | TGTGCCAGCAGCGTAGTAGGAGATAGATCCACAGATACGCAGTATTTT
TRBJ2-5 | . | TRBV7-3 | . | CASSLSRGETQYF | TGTGCCAGCAGCTTATCTCGGGGGGAGACCCAGTACTTC
TRBJ1-2 | . | TRBV18 | . | CASSPPANYGYTF | TGTGCCAGCTCACCACCGGCTAACTATGGCTACACCTTC
TRBJ1-6 | TRBD1 | TRBV4-2 | . | CASSQEGQLNSPLHF | TGTGCCAGCAGCCAAGAGGGACAGTTAAATTCACCCCTCCACTTT
TRBJ2-5 | . | TRBV5-5 | . | CASSPTSTSWETQYF | TGTGCCAGCAGCCCCACCTCCACCAGCTGGGAGACCCAGTACTTC
TRBJ1-1 | TRBD1 | TRBV11-2 | . | CASSRWTGPNTEAFF | TGTGCCAGCAGCCGCTGGACAGGGCCGAACACTGAAGCTTTCTTT
TRBJ2-3 | TRBD2 | TRBV11-2 | few | CASSLLLASDTQYF | TGTGCCAGCAGCTTATTACTAGCGTCAGATACGCAGTATTTT
TRBJ2-1 | TRBD2 | TRBV5-1 | . | CASSFDAGGGYNEQFF | TGCGCCAGCAGCTTTGATGCGGGGGGAGGCTACAATGAGCAGTTCTTC
TRBJ1-2 | . | TRBV20-1 | . | CSARRGRGYTF | TGCAGTGCTAGAAGAGGTCGGGGCTACACCTTC
TRBJ1-1 | TRBD1 | TRBV7-8 | . | CASSWGRDRGTEAFF | TGTGCCAGCAGCTGGGGGCGGGACAGGGGTACTGAAGCTTTCTTT
TRBJ1-1 | . | TRBV14 | once | CASSQKSVNTEAFF | TGTGCCAGCAGCCAAAAGTCGGTAAACACTGAAGCTTTCTTT
TRBJ2-3 | . | TRBV10-3 | . | CAISGPSGTDTQYF | TGTGCCATCAGTGGGCCTAGCGGCACAGATACGCAGTATTTT
TRBJ2-3 | TRBD2 | TRBV7-2 | . | CASSWRGKGTDTQYF | TGTGCCAGCAGCTGGCGGGGGAAGGGCACAGATACGCAGTATTTT
TRBJ2-3 | . | TRBV6-2/TRBV6-3 | . | CASSLAGPDTQYF | TGTGCCAGCAGTTTGGCGGGCCCAGATACGCAGTATTTT
TRBJ2-1 | . | TRBV27 | . | CASRRDFSYNEQFF | TGTGCCAGCAGACGAGATTTCTCCTACAATGAGCAGTTCTTC
TRBJ1-2 | . | TRBV7-8 | . | CASGLTNYGYTF | TGTGCCAGCGGACTTACCAACTATGGCTACACCTTC
TRBJ2-1 | TRBD2 | TRBV5-1 | . | CASNPRTSGGNEQFF | TGCGCCAGCAACCCCCGGACTAGCGGGGGTAATGAGCAGTTCTTC
TRBJ2-7 | . | TRBV6-5 | . | CASRSGPRDEQYF | TGTGCCAGCAGGTCCGGGCCCAGAGACGAGCAGTACTTC
TRBJ2-5 | TRBD1 | TRBV7-2 | . | CASSLTGGQETQYF | TGTGCCAGCAGCTTAACAGGGGGACAAGAGACCCAGTACTTC
TRBJ1-2 | TRBD1 | TRBV4-2 | . | CASSPKGTGRGEGYTF | TGTGCCAGCAGCCCCAAAGGGACAGGGAGGGGAGAAGGCTACACCTTC
TRBJ1-3 | . | TRBV6-6 | . | CASSYSNPDGNTIYF | TGTGCCAGCAGTTACTCGAACCCCGACGGAAACACCATATATTTT
TRBJ2-3 | TRBD1 | TRBV7-6 | . | CASSQTGQGGTDTQYF | TGTGCCAGCAGCCAAACTGGACAGGGGGGCACAGATACGCAGTATTTT
TRBJ1-1 | . | TRBV28 | . | CASVGTEAFF | TGTGCCAGCGTGGGGACTGAAGCTTTCTTT
TRBJ1-2 | . | TRBV25-1 | . | CASSEQGFRGYTF | TGTGCCAGCAGTGAACAGGGTTTTAGGGGCTACACCTTC
TRBJ1-6 | . | TRBV16 | . | CASSPSLNGQPNF | TGTGCCAGCAGCCCCTCGCTAAATGGACAGCCGAACTTT
TRBJ1-1 | . | TRBV7-2 | few | CASSLLAGVSTEAFF | TGTGCCAGCAGCTTATTGGCAGGTGTGTCCACTGAAGCTTTCTTT
TRBJ1-5 | . | TRBV12-5 | . | CASGSGINQPQHF | TGTGCTAGTGGTTCAGGGATCAATCAGCCCCAGCATTTT
TRBJ2-7 | . | TRBV3-1/TRBV3-2 | . | CASSQTPTNEQYF | TGTGCCAGCAGCCAGACCCCTACCAACGAGCAGTACTTC
TRBJ2-2 | TRBD2 | TRBV19 | . | CATSGLAGALSNTGELFF | TGTGCCACTTCGGGACTAGCGGGGGCCCTTTCGAACACCGGGGAGCTGTTTTTT